The entry that follows covers one T cell receptor (beta chain) sequence. Antigen specificity is unknown. The CDR3 sequence is 15 residues long. CDR1 is DFQATT, CDR2 SNEGSKA, per germline (reference sequence). V was trimmed by 5 bases and J by 8 bases, leaving 21 bases between them. The source of the sample is a study of post-analysis software for immune sequencing data. Looking at the study overall: Some patients lacked subtype; others had relapsing-remitting, secondary progressive or progressive-relapsing disease.

Study-level points and caveats: The authors found that F measure strongly co-clustered same-batch samples. Controls had significantly higher normalized Chao1 diversity than multiple sclerosis patients. About five TRBV segments were more frequent in patients than controls; TRBV5-6, TRBV5-1 and TRBV20-1 belonged to this group.

Unique molecular identifiers tagged the TCR beta cDNA libraries. From around 0.96 to 9.9 million T cells, 400,000 to 650,000 cDNA molecules were obtained. MiXCR, applied by TCRdb to the PCR reads, yields one record per CDR3 protein. This sample has approximately 690,000 distinct CDR3 sequences; 59% occur once, and the top ten carry about 11%. Material for sequencing was blood. The chain joins TRBV20-1 to TRBJ1-4; tentative D call: TRBD1 (5 bases). The source is a girl aged 2 to 9 with multiple sclerosis. The CDR3 reads CSARETSGRKEKLFF. CDR3 nucleotides: TGCAGTGCTCGGGAGACGTCAGGGAGGAAGGAAAAACTGTTTTTT.